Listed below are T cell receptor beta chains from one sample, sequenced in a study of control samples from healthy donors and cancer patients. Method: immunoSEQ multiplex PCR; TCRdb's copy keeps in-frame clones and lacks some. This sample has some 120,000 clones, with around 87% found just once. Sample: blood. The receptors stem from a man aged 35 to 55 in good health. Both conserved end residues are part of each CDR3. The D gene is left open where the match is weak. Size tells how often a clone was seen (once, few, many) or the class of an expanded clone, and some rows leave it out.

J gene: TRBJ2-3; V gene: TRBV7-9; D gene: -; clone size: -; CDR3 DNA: TGTGCCAGCAGCACCCCAAATGAACTGACAGATACGCAGTATTTT; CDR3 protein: CASSTPNELTDTQYF
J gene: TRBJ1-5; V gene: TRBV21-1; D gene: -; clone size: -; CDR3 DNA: TGTGCCAGCAGCAAAGAAGACAGGGAATATAGCAATCAGCCCCAGCATTTT; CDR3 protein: CASSKEDREYSNQPQHF
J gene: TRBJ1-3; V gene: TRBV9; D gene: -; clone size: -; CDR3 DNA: TGTGCCAGCAGCGCGGGGGTCGGAAACACCATATATTTT; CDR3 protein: CASSAGVGNTIYF
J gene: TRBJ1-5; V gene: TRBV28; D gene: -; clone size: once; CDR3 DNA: TGTGCCAGCAGTCTTTTACCTCAGGGATTAGGCGGTCAGCCCCAGCATTTT; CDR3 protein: CASSLLPQGLGGQPQHF
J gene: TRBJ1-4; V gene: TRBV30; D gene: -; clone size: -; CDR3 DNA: TGTGCCTGGAGTGTAAATGCCCTGAGGGCCGAAAAACTGTTTTTT; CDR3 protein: CAWSVNALRAEKLFF
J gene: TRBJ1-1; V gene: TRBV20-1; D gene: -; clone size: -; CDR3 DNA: TGCAGTGCGGATCGGGGGCGAAAAGCTTTCTTT; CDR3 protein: CSADRGRKAFF
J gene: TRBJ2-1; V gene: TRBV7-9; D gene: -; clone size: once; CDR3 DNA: TGTGCCAGCAGTCCGTTTTGGGGGTACAATGAGCAGTTCTTC; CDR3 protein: CASSPFWGYNEQFF
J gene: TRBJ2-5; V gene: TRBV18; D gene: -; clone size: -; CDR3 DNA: TGTGCCAGCTCAGGGGAGACCCAGTACTTC; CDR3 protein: CASSGETQYF
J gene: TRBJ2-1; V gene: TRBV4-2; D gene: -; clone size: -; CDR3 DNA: TGTGCCAGCAGCCAAGACCCTTGGGAGCAGCTCTTC; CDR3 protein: CASSQDPWEQLF
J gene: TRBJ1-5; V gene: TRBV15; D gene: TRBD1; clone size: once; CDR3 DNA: TGTGCCACCAGCAGAGGGACAGGGGGCAATCAGCCCCAGCATTTT; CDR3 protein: CATSRGTGGNQPQHF
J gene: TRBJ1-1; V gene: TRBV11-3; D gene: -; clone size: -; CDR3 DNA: TGTGCCAGCAGCTCACAACAGGGCTGGACTGAAGCTTTCTTT; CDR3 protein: CASSSQQGWTEAFF
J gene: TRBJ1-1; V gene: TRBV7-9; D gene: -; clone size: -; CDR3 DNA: TGTGCCAGCAGCTCCTTCGTTGGAGGCGTGAGATCGAACACTGAAGCTTTCTTT; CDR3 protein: CASSSFVGGVRSNTEAFF
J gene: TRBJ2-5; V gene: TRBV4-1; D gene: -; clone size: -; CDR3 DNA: TGCGCCAGCGCATCTTATGAGGCGCAGGGAAGAGAGACCCAGTACTTC; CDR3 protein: CASASYEAQGRETQYF
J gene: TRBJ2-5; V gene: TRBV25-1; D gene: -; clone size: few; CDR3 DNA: TGTGCCAGCACCTTCTCCGCTGGTGGGGAGACCCAGTACTTC; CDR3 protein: CASTFSAGGETQYF
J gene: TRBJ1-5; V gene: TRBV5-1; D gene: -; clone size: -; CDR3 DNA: TGCGCCAGCAGCTTGTTCGGGAATAGCAATCAGCCCCAGCATTTT; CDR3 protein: CASSLFGNSNQPQHF
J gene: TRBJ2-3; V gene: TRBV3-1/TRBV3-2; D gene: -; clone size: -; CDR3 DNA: TGTGCCAGCGCCGGGGAGCAGTATTTT; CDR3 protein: CASAGEQYF
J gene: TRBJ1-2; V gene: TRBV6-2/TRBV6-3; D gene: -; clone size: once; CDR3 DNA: TGTGCCAGCAGTTACGGCGGGATCTATGGCTACACCTTC; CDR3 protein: CASSYGGIYGYTF
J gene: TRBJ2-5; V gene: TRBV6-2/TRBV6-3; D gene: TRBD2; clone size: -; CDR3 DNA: TGTGCCAGCAGTTACAGGCTAGCGGGCAGACGGGAAGAGACCCAGTACTTC; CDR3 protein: CASSYRLAGRREETQYF
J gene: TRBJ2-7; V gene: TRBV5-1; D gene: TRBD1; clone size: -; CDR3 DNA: TGCGCCAGCAGCTTGGGACAGGGGTTGGACGAGCAGTACTTC; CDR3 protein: CASSLGQGLDEQYF
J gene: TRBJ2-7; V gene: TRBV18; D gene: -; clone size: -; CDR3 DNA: TGTGCCAGCTCACCTACAGGGTCCTACGAGCAGTACTTC; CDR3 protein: CASSPTGSYEQYF
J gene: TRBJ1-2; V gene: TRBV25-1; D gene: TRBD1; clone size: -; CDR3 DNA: TGTGCCAGCAGTCAACAGGGGGCAGCCTATGGCTACACCTTC; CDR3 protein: CASSQQGAAYGYTF
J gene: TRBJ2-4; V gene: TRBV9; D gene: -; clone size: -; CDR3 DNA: TGTGCCAGCAGCGTAGAAGCAGGGGTGGGTAAAAACATTCAGTACTTC; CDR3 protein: CASSVEAGVGKNIQYF
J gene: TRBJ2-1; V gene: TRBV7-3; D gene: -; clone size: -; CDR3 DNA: TGTGCCAGCAGCCCTCCGGGGGCATACAATGAGCAGTTCTTC; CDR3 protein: CASSPPGAYNEQFF
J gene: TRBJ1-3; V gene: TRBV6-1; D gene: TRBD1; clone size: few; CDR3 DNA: TGTGCCAGCAGTGAAGCGCAGGGGGCATTTGGAAACACCATATATTTT; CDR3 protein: CASSEAQGAFGNTIYF
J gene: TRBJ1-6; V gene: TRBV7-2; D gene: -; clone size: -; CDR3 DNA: TGTGCCAGCACCCCTGGGTTCTCACCCCTCCACTTT; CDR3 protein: CASTPGFSPLHF
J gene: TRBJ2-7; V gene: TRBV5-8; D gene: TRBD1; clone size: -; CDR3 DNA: TGTGCCAGCAGCGTTCGGCCGGGACAGGGGGTTTACGAGCAGTACTTC; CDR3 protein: CASSVRPGQGVYEQYF
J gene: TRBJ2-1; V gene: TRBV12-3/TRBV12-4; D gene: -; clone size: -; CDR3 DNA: TGTGCCAGCAGTTATAACAATGAGCAGTTCTTC; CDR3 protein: CASSYNNEQFF
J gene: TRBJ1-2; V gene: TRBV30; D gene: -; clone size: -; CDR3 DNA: TGTGCCTGGAGTGTAATGCGGGGAAACTATGGCTACACCTTC; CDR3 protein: CAWSVMRGNYGYTF
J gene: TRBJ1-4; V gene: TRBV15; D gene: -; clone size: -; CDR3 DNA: TGTGCCACCACCGCGGGAATAGGGGCCGGTAGTAGTGAAAAACTGTTTTTT; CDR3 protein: CATTAGIGAGSSEKLFF
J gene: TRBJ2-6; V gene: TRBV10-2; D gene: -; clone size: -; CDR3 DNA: TGCGCCAGCAGGGAAACTGGGGCCAACGTCCTGACTTTC; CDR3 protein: CASRETGANVLTF
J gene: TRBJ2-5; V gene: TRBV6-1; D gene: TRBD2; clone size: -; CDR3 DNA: TGTGCCAGCAGTGAAACTAGCGGGGGGATTCAAGAGACCCAGTACTTC; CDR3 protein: CASSETSGGIQETQYF
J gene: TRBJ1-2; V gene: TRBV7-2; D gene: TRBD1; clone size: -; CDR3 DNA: TGTGCCAGCAGCCCGGAGACAGGGGCAGGCTATGGCTACACCTTC; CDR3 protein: CASSPETGAGYGYTF
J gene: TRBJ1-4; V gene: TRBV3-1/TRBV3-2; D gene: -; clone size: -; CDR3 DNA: TGTGCCAGCAGCCACCATCGGGGGGACGGTGAAAAACTGTTTTTT; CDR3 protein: CASSHHRGDGEKLFF
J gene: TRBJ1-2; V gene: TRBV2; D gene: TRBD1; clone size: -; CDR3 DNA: TGTGCCAGTTGGGGACAGGGCCTTGGCTATGGCTACACCTTC; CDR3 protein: CASWGQGLGYGYTF
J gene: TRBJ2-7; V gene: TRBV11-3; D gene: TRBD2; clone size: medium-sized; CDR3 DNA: TGTGCCAGCAGACGTAGCGGGGATTACTCCTACGAGCAGTACTTC; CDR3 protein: CASRRSGDYSYEQYF
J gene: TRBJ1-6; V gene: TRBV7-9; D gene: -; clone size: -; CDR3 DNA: TGTGCCAGCAGCCGGGGGAGGGGCGCAAACTATAATTCACCCCTCCACTTT; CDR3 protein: CASSRGRGANYNSPLHF
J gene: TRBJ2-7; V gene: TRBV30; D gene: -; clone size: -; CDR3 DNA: TGTGCCTGGAGCACTAGGACCTACGAGCAGTACTTC; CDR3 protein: CAWSTRTYEQYF
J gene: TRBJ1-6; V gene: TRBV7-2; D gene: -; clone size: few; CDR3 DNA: TGTGCCAGCAGCCCACAAAGGCCTCCCTATTCACCCCTCCACTTT; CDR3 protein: CASSPQRPPYSPLHF
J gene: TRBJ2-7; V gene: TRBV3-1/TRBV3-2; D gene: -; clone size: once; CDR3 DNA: TGTGCCAGCAGCCGGGCACAACCCTACGAGCAGTACTTC; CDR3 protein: CASSRAQPYEQYF
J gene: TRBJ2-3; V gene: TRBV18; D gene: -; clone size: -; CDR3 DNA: TGTGCCAGCTCACCACCGGCAGGGAGGGGGCCTAGCACAGATACGCAGTATTTT; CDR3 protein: CASSPPAGRGPSTDTQYF
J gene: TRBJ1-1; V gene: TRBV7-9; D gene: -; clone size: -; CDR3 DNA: TGTGCCAGCAGCGGGGAAGTTGCTGAAGCTTTCTTT; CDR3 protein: CASSGEVAEAFF
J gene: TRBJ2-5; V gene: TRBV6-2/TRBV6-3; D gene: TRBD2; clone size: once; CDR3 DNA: TGTGCCAGCAGTTCTCCCGGGACTAGCGGGGGACGGTTCCAAGAGACCCAGTACTTC; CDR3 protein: CASSSPGTSGGRFQETQYF
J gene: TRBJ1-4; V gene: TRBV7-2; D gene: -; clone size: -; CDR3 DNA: TGTGCCAGCAGAAACAGGGTGGAAGAAAAACTGTTTTTT; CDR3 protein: CASRNRVEEKLFF
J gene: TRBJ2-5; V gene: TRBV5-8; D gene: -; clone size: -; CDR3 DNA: TGTGCCAGCAGCTTCGGGACATTCGAGACCCAGTACTTC; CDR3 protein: CASSFGTFETQYF
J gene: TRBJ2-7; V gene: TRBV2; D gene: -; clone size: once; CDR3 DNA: TGTGCCAGCAGTTATGCGTCAGACCCCGAGCAGTACTTC; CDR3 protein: CASSYASDPEQYF
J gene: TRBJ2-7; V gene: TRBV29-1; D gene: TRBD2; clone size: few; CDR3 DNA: TGCAGCGGGCGGGGGAACTACCCGGGGGAGCAGTACTTC; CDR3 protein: CSGRGNYPGEQYF
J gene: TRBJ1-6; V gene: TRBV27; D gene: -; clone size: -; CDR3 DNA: TGTGCCAGCAGTTTAACTGGTAATAAGTATAATTCACCCCTCCACTTT; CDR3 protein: CASSLTGNKYNSPLHF
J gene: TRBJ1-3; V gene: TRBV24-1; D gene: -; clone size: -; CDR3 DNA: TGTGCCACCAGTGCTGTCTCTGGAAACACCATATATTTT; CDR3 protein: CATSAVSGNTIYF
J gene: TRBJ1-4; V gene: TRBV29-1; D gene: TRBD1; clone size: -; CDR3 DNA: TGCAGCGTTGAAACGGCAGGGGGCGGAAAACTGTTTTTT; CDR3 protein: CSVETAGGGKLFF
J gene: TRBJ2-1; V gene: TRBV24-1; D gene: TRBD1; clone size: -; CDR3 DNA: TGTGCCACCAGTGATGCCGGACAGGCTTTTTACAATGAGCAGTTCTTC; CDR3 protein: CATSDAGQAFYNEQFF
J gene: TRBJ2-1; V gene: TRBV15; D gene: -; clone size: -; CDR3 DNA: TGTGCCACCAGCAGAGATCAGGCCAGCGGCCGTGAGCAGTTCTTC; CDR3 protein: CATSRDQASGREQFF
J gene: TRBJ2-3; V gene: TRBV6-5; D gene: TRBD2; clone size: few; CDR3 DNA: TGTGCCAGCAGAATACACGGTAGCGGGGATACGCAGTATTTT; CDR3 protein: CASRIHGSGDTQYF
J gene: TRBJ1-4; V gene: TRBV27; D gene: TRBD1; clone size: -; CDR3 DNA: TGTGCCAGCAGTCTGGGGACAGGGGGATTTGGGGGTGAAAAACTGTTTTTT; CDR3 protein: CASSLGTGGFGGEKLFF